This T cell receptor (beta chain) was identified in a study of T cells in Graves' hyperthyroidism and ophthalmopathy. RNA transcripts provided the source from which TCR beta CDR3 regions were amplified. Researchers ran a first-round RT-PCR on the TCR CDR3 using the HTBI primer set. TCRdb reprocessed the multiplex PCR reads via MiXCR and lists one record per CDR3 protein. Of around 450,000 distinct CDR3 sequences listed, around 16% are singletons. Patients counted as stable if ophthalmopathy did not develop within 18 months. Diagnosis relied on clinical symptoms, serum thyroxine and TRAb, thyroid ultrasound and orbital computed tomography. This clonotype occurred many times. Its antigen remains unidentified. The study's findings and limits: In blood, most of the thyroid clonotypes expanded above 0.001 were also present. Progression to ophthalmopathy was predicted a median of roughly 6.8 months early.

Germline CDR1 and CDR2: SEHNR and FQNEAQ (reference sequence). The CDR3 consists of 15 residues. The ends lost 10 bases at V and 4 bases at J; junction bases unmatched: 13. The J gene is TRBJ2-5, the V gene TRBV7-9; 9 bases are a match to TRBD1. The clonotype comes from a woman between 18 and 29 years old with Graves' hyperthyroidism. Sequenced sample: blood. The CDR3 coding sequence is TGTGCCACCAAGATAGAAGGACAGGGGAGAGAGACCCAGTACTTC. Residues: CATKIEGQGRETQYF.